This T cell receptor (beta chain) was found in a study of blood T cell repertoires in COVID-19. Sequencing was performed with immunoSEQ multiplex PCR; in TCRdb, only in-frame clones are kept and a portion is missing. Of 100,000 or so clones in the sample, approximately 80% are singletons; the top ten hold about 10%. This clone was detected only once. J lost 4 bases, V lost 6 bases, and 3 bases had no gene match. The CDR3 spans 13 residues. Germline assignment: CDR1 SNHLY and CDR2 FYNNEI. This TCR was sampled from a human donor in a cohort sampled during active COVID-19. The sequenced sample was peripheral blood. The chain uses TRBV2 and TRBJ1-2; 9 bases match TRBD1. The CDR3 here is CASRGTGIYGYTF. The DNA of the CDR3 is TGTGCCAGCAGAGGGACAGGGATCTATGGCTACACCTTC.